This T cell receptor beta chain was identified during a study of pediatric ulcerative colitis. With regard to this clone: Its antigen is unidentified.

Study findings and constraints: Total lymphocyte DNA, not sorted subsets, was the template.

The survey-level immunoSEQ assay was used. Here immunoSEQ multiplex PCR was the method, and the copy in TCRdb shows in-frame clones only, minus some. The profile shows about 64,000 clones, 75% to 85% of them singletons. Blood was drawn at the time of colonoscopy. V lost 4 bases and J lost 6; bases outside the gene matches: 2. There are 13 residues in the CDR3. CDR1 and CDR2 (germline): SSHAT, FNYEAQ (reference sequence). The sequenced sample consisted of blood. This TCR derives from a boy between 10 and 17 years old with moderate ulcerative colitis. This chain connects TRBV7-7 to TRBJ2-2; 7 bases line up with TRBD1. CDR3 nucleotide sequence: TGTGCCAGCAGCTGGACAGGTCCCGGGGAGCTGTTTTTT. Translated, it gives CASSWTGPGELFF.